The 19 T cell receptor beta chains below were found in one sample sequenced in a study of cytomegalovirus exposure and HLA in healthy donors. TCRdb's table, derived via immunoSEQ multiplex PCR, lists solely in-frame clones and lacks some. The repertoire holds about 130,000 clones, with approximately 92% as singletons. The sequencing input was PBMCs. Receptors were obtained from a woman under 30 in good health and CMV-seropositive.

The rearrangement uses TRBV6-5 and TRBJ2-7; D might be TRBD1 (6 bases). This CDR3 is built from 14 residues. The V end lost 0 bases, the J end lost 6 bases, and 12 bases lay between the germline ends. In germline, CDR1 is MNHEY, CDR2 SVGAGI. The CDR3 sequence: CASSYSTGPSEQYF. In DNA, the CDR3 is TGTGCCAGCAGTTACTCCACAGGGCCCTCCGAGCAGTACTTC.

The genes are TRBV15 and TRBJ2-5; TRBD2 matches 14 bases. CDR3 length: 20 residues. Trimming cost V 3 bases and J 5 bases; bases outside gene matches: 17. CDR1 is LNHNV, CDR2 YYDKDF, per germline (reference sequence). The CDR3 reads CATSRPLRQTSGGARETQYF. The DNA for the CDR3 is TGTGCCACCAGCAGGCCCCTCCGCCAGACTAGCGGGGGGGCGCGGGAGACCCAGTACTTC.

This clone occurred once. The V gene is TRBV6-5, the J gene TRBJ1-1; 10 bases are shared with TRBD1. J gave up 11 bases and V 6 bases, and 12 bases lay outside the gene matches. CDR1 MNHEY and CDR2 SVGAGI come from the germline V gene. This CDR3 has 14 residues. CDR3 protein: CASRRQGAHGGAFF. CDR3 coding DNA: TGTGCCAGCAGACGACAGGGGGCCCATGGAGGGGCTTTCTTT.

This clone was observed once. This chain links TRBV27 with TRBJ2-7; a weak D match, TRBD1 (6 bases). Germline lookup yields CDR1 MNHEY and CDR2 SMNVEV (reference sequence). CDR3 length equals 17 residues. Trimming pared 5 bases from V and 3 bases from J, leaving 23 bases between. The CDR3 region has the DNA TGTGCCAGCAGTCCGGTCGGGGACACCTCAACCTTCTACGAGCAGTACTTC. Translation gives CASSPVGDTSTFYEQYF.

V usage is TRBV28 and J usage is TRBJ1-1; TRBD1 aligns across 12 bases. This CDR3 region has 15 residues. J was trimmed by 7 bases and V by 5 bases; bases with no gene match: 8. The V gene's germline CDR1 is MDHEN and CDR2 SYDVKM. CDR3 sequence reads: CASSRDRGLVDEAFF. In DNA, the CDR3 is TGTGCCAGCAGTCGGGACAGGGGGCTGGTGGATGAAGCTTTCTTT.

V is TRBV4-1 and J is TRBJ1-2; D is possibly TRBD1 (5 bases). The CDR3 is made up of 13 amino acids. CDR1 is MGHRA, CDR2 YSYEKL, per germline. Trimming cost V 1 base and J 7 bases, with 10 bases left between them. The CDR3 sequence: CASSQGGFTGYTF. In nucleotides, the CDR3 is TGCGCCAGCAGCCAAGGGGGCTTTACTGGCTACACCTTC.

The chain is built from TRBV13 and TRBJ2-1; weak D call: TRBD2 (6 bases). In germline, CDR1 is PRHDT, CDR2 FYEKMQ (reference sequence). This CDR3 has 16 amino acids. Trimming cost V 4 bases and J 5 bases, with 18 bases left between them. CDR3 sequence: CASSSFLARNDNEQFF. CDR3 in DNA: TGTGCCAGCAGCTCATTCCTAGCGAGGAACGACAATGAGCAGTTCTTC.

V and J are TRBV2 and TRBJ1-1, with D perhaps TRBD1 (6 bases). CDR1 is SNHLY and CDR2 is FYNNEI in the germline V gene. V dropped 4 bases and J dropped 0 bases, with 15 bases sitting between them. The CDR3 has 16 residues. CDR3 region: CASSVSGEKLNTEAFF. In nucleotides, the CDR3 is TGTGCCAGCAGTGTGTCAGGGGAAAAATTGAACACTGAAGCTTTCTTT.

The chain joins TRBV7-2 to TRBJ2-7, with 11 bases lining up with TRBD1. The CDR3 consists of 15 residues. With V trimmed by 6 bases and J by 6 bases, 10 bases remained unmatched. Germline V gene sequence: CDR1 SGHTA, CDR2 FQGNSA. This chain's CDR3 is CASSSRDRGTSEQYF. The DNA of the CDR3 is TGTGCCAGCAGTTCACGGGACAGGGGGACCTCCGAGCAGTACTTC.

The rearrangement links TRBV5-1 to TRBJ2-1; 11 nucleotides match TRBD2. The CDR3 is 17 residues long. The trim removed 1 base at V and 3 bases at J, leaving 6 bases unmatched. Germline CDR1 is SGHRS and CDR2 is YFSETQ. CDR3 nucleotides: TGCGCCAGCAGCTTGACTAGCGGGGGACTTTACTACAATGAGCAGTTCTTC. This codes for CASSLTSGGLYYNEQFF.

The chain carries TRBV18 and TRBJ1-1; 7 nucleotides line up with TRBD1. Germline V gene data show CDR1 as KGHSH and CDR2 as LQKENI. The CDR3 is made up of 14 amino acids. V lost 3 bases, J lost 6 bases, and 7 bases stayed unmatched. For the CDR3, the DNA is TGTGCCAGCTCACCCCAGGGGGGACGAGCTGAAGCTTTCTTT. Translated, it gives CASSPQGGRAEAFF. The full variable domain, completed using reference TRBV18 and TRBJ1-1, is NAGVMQNPRHLVRRRGQEARLRCSPMKGHSHVYWYRQLPEEGLKFMVYLQKENIIDESGMPKERFSAEFPKEGPSILRIQQVVRGDSAAYFCASSPQGGRAEAFFGQGTRLTVV.

The V and J genes are TRBV7-3 and TRBJ2-2; 7 bases agree with TRBD2. Trimming took 5 bases from V and 1 from J; bases not matched to a gene: 7. Per the germline V gene, CDR1 is SGHTA and CDR2 is FQGTGA. This CDR3 contains 16 residues. The CDR3 region is CASSTPASGNTGELFF. CDR3 nucleotides: TGTGCCAGCAGCACCCCGGCTAGCGGGAACACCGGGGAGCTGTTTTTT.

V gene TRBV6-5 combines with J gene TRBJ2-7, with a weak D call TRBD2 (6 bases). This CDR3 region has 15 residues. The germline V and J ends were trimmed by 7 bases and 0 bases, with 16 bases remaining between them. Germline V lookup: CDR1 MNHEY, CDR2 SVGAGI. The CDR3, as DNA: TGTGCCAGCACGTCCCCGGGACTCGGCTCCTACGAGCAGTACTTC. Encoded protein: CASTSPGLGSYEQYF.

The chain combines TRBV28 with TRBJ2-5, with a possible D match to TRBD1 (6 bases). CDR3 size: 17 residues. Germline assignment: CDR1 MDHEN and CDR2 SYDVKM. Trimming took off 4 bases at V and 5 bases at J, with 23 bases between the two ends. The CDR3 DNA is TGTGCCAGCAGTTCCAGGGGCCCCGGGGTGAACGGGGAGACCCAGTACTTC. It is translated as CASSSRGPGVNGETQYF.

V usage is TRBV28 and J usage is TRBJ1-3; possibly TRBD1 for D (5 bases). The length of the CDR3 is 12 residues. The V end was cut by 6 bases, the J end by 12 bases, with 15 bases between. The germline CDR1 and CDR2 sequences are MDHEN and SYDVKM. The CDR3 DNA sequence: TGTGCCAGCAGCCTCGGACAATATGACATATATTTT. It is translated as CASSLGQYDIYF.

The gene calls are TRBV11-3 and TRBJ2-7; maybe TRBD2 (5 bases). Looked up from germline, CDR1 is SGHNT and CDR2 is YENEEA. The CDR3 consists of 13 residues. V lost 1 base and J 4 bases, leaving 8 bases between the germline ends. The CDR3 is CASSLGGEYEQYF. CDR3 nucleotides: TGTGCCAGCAGCTTAGGGGGAGAGTACGAGCAGTACTTC.

V and J are TRBV9 and TRBJ1-1; D not resolved. The CDR3 spans 14 residues. Germline V CDR1 and CDR2: SGDLS, YYNGEE. V lost 1 base and J 7 bases, leaving 14 bases between the germline ends. CDR3 nucleotide sequence: TGTGCCAGCAGCGTATCCGACATTTACCTTGAAGCTTTCTTT. Encoded protein: CASSVSDIYLEAFF.

This rearrangement joins TRBV6-4 to TRBJ2-1, with D tentatively TRBD1 (6 bases). CDR1 and CDR2 (germline): MRHNA, SNTAGT. CDR3 length: 15 residues. V gave up 3 bases and J gave up 2 bases, with 11 bases separating them. The DNA for the CDR3 is TGTGCCAGCAGTGAGACAGGAGGAACCTACAATGAGCAGTTCTTC. It specifies CASSETGGTYNEQFF.

This clone was found once. V and J are TRBV5-4 and TRBJ1-1; TRBD1 might be the D (5 bases). The germline CDR1 and CDR2 sequences are SGHNT and YYREEE (reference sequence). Trimming left V 3 bases short and J 8 bases short, with 17 bases between. CDR3 length equals 14 residues. CDR3 sequence reads: CASSSGGAWGEAFF. The CDR3 DNA sequence: TGTGCCAGCAGCTCCGGTGGGGCTTGGGGCGAAGCTTTCTTT.